Presented here are 5 T cell receptor beta chains from one specimen sequenced in a study of CD8 T cells in ankylosing spondylitis. TCRdb re-called the 5' RACE reads with MiXCR, one entry per CDR3 protein. The sample includes 150,000 to 200,000 distinct CDR3 sequences, 11% seen only once; the top ten take about 28%. Sequenced input: blood, either unsorted or a sorted T cell fraction (not recorded which). The receptors were gathered from a male donor with ankylosing spondylitis or in good health (not recorded which).

This clonotype came up many times. The chain recombines TRBV6-5 with TRBJ2-3, with a weak D call TRBD1 (8 bases). The V end was cut by 1 base, the J end by 3 bases, with 11 bases between. Germline CDR1 and CDR2: MNHEY and SVGAGI. CDR3 size: 15 residues. CDR3 DNA sequence: TGTGCCAGCAGTTACTACAGGGGGGGTACAGATACGCAGTATTTT. Protein: CASSYYRGGTDTQYF.

The rearrangement joins TRBV5-1 to TRBJ1-2; TRBD1 aligns across 8 bases. The germline CDR1 and CDR2 sequences are SGHRS and YFSETQ. The CDR3 has 15 amino acids. J lost 6 bases, V lost 0 bases, and 7 bases had no gene match. CDR3 coding DNA: TGCGCCAGCAGCTTGGCCCGGACAGGGACCGATGGCTACACCTTC. Its protein is CASSLARTGTDGYTF.

In the case of this clonotype: A much larger clone is a single base away; this may be a read error. CDR3 DNA sequence: TGTGGCAGCAGTGAAATCGGAGGGGCGGGCAATGAGCAGTTCTTC. Its protein is CGSSEIGGAGNEQFF. The J gene is TRBJ2-1, the V gene TRBV25-1, with D possibly matching TRBD2 (6 bases). Germline CDR1 is MGHDK and CDR2 is SYGVNS. The CDR3 has 15 residues.

This clonotype was seen only a few times. The rearrangement links TRBV2 to TRBJ2-5, with TRBD1 as a possible D gene (5 bases). Trimming removed 8 bases from V and 0 bases from J, with 13 bases in between. CDR1 SNHLY and CDR2 FYNNEI come from the germline V gene. The CDR3 sequence is 14 residues long. The CDR3, as DNA: TGTGCCAGCGGTAGCAGGGATGACCAAGAGACCCAGTACTTC. This encodes CASGSRDDQETQYF.

The sample holds many counts of this clonotype. V is TRBV12-3 or TRBV12-4 and J is TRBJ2-7; 10 positions match TRBD2. CDR3 length equals 14 residues. Unmatched junction bases numbered 4, after V lost 6 bases and J lost 2 bases. CDR3 DNA sequence: TGTGCCAGCAGGATTAGCGGGGGGCCCTACGAGCAGTACTTC. This translates into CASRISGGPYEQYF.